This record concerns one TCR beta chain sequence. As yet, its antigen is unknown. The sample is drawn from a study of cytomegalovirus exposure and HLA in healthy donors. Study-wide context: An earlier analysis found roughly 100 million unique TCR beta sequences from around 180 million T cells. Study results and caveats: CMV antigen specificity was confirmed in vitro for a few CMV-associated chains.

Germline lookup yields CDR1 SQVTM and CDR2 ANQGSEA. This CDR3 is 14 amino acids long. V lost 4 bases and J 3 bases, leaving 14 bases between the germline ends. At the time of sampling, donors were nominally healthy, though unrecorded immune exposures were likely. 60 Vbeta and 13 Jbeta primers were used in PCR. The authors' processing: A later analysis counted tens of millions of unique TCR beta chains, around 10 million shared. Profiled with immunoSEQ multiplex PCR; TCRdb holds only in-frame clones, not every one. D and trimming come from the DNA, and the V and J calls and clone size come from that table. The sample consists of around 150,000 clones, around four fifths of them appearing once.

The sample comprised PBMCs. This chain links TRBV29-1 with TRBJ2-3, with a possible D match to TRBD2 (6 bases). The sequence was obtained from a man aged 40-49 years in good health and CMV-seronegative. This chain's CDR3 is CSVAGGVRTDTQYF. CDR3 nucleotides: TGCAGCGTTGCCGGGGGTGTCCGAACAGATACGCAGTATTTT.